A single sample is the source of the 20 T cell receptor beta chains below, sequenced in a study of T cell responses to AZD1222 COVID-19 vaccine. Profiled with immunoSEQ multiplex PCR; TCRdb holds only in-frame clones, not every one. There are 120,000 or so clones in the sample; around 93% occur only once, and approximately 8% lies in the top ten. The specimen comprised peripheral blood, sampled 28 days after the second AZD1222 dose. The receptors originated from an adult who received the AZD1222 COVID-19 vaccine.

The chain combines TRBV9 with TRBJ1-1; D not resolved. CDR3 size: 13 residues. The germline V gene encodes CDR1 SGDLS and CDR2 YYNGEE. Trimming pared 1 base from V and 0 bases from J, leaving 4 bases between. CDR3 loop: CASSVQVNTEAFF. The CDR3 DNA is TGTGCCAGCAGCGTACAGGTGAACACTGAAGCTTTCTTT. Variable domain in full (rest from reference TRBV9 and TRBJ1-1): DSGVTQTPKHLITATGQRVTLRCSPRSGDLSVYWYQQSLDQGLQFLIQYYNGEERAKGNILERFSAQQFPDLHSELNLSSLELGDSALYFCASSVQVNTEAFFGQGTRLTVV.

Turning to this clone: The junction and the germline gene differ at one end; a read error may be behind it. The chain couples TRBV5-4 to TRBJ2-2; D is unresolved. Germline CDR1 SGHNT, CDR2 YYREEE (reference sequence). The CDR3 is made up of 13 amino acids. CDR3: CASTLKNTGELFF. CDR3 bases: TGTGCCAGCACCTTGAAAAACACCGGGGAGCTGTTTTTT.

The CDR3 here is CASSHWAGQVGADYGYTF. CDR3 DNA: TGTGCCAGCAGCCATTGGGCAGGACAGGTGGGAGCGGACTATGGCTACACCTTC. The chain joins TRBV3-1 (or the pseudogene TRBV3-2) to TRBJ1-2; 7 positions match TRBD1. The length of the CDR3 is 18 residues. Germline V gene data show CDR1 as LGHDT and CDR2 as YNNKEL (reference sequence). V lost 3 bases and J lost 3; bases outside the gene matches: 16.

The CDR3 sequence is CASSVSGTANTEAFF. CDR3 DNA sequence: TGCGCCAGCAGCGTATCCGGGACAGCCAACACTGAAGCTTTCTTT. The rearrangement joins TRBV5-1 to TRBJ1-1; 7 bases map to TRBD1. V shed 4 bases and J 2 bases; nucleotides not matched to a gene: 8. The CDR3 totals 15 residues. The germline gives CDR1 SGHRS, CDR2 YFSETQ.

The chain is built from TRBV15 and TRBJ1-2, with 9 bases fitting TRBD1. Germline V gene lookup returns CDR1 LNHNV and CDR2 YYDKDF (reference sequence). Trimming took 3 bases from V and 4 from J; bases not matched to a gene: 9. CDR3 length equals 16 residues. CDR3 nucleotides: TGTGCCACCAGCAGGAGAGGACAGGGGTTTTTCTATGGCTACACCTTC. Amino acids: CATSRRGQGFFYGYTF. Drawing the rest from reference TRBV15 and TRBJ1-2, the complete variable domain is DAMVIQNPRYQVTQFGKPVTLSCSQTLNHNVMYWYQQKSSQAPKLLFHYYDKDFNNEADTPDNFQSRRPNTSFCFLDIRSPGLGDTAMYLCATSRRGQGFFYGYTFGSGTRLTVV.

The chain has TRBV18 and TRBJ1-5; unclear D gene. Between the trimmed V and J ends, which lost 9 bases and 0 bases, there was a span of 15 bases. Germline lookup yields CDR1 KGHSH and CDR2 LQKENI. This CDR3 region has 15 residues. The CDR3 DNA sequence: TGTGCCAGTACGGAGACAAGGAATAGCAATCAGCCCCAGCATTTT. Protein product: CASTETRNSNQPQHF.

The V call is TRBV6-1, the J call TRBJ2-7, with no clear D. CDR3 length: 12 amino acids. Trimming removed 3 bases at V and 3 bases at J, with 6 bases between. The germline CDR1 and CDR2 sequences are MNHNS and SASEGT. In nucleotides, the CDR3 is TGTGCCAGCAGTGACACTTACTACGAGCAGTACTTC. This translates into CASSDTYYEQYF.

The chain recombines TRBV6-1 with TRBJ1-3; D gene uncertain. V dropped 0 bases and J dropped 0 bases, with 9 bases sitting between them. This CDR3 has 16 residues. Germline V gene sequence: CDR1 MNHNS, CDR2 SASEGT. The CDR3 sequence: CASSEAMVPSGNTIYF. CDR3 DNA sequence: TGTGCCAGCAGTGAAGCAATGGTGCCCTCTGGAAACACCATATATTTT.

The chain combines TRBV28 with TRBJ1-5, with D perhaps matching TRBD1 (6 bases). Germline values: CDR1 MDHEN, CDR2 SYDVKM. CDR3 length: 13 residues. Between the trimmed V and J ends, which lost 7 bases and 4 bases, there was a span of 11 bases. DNA for the CDR3: TGTGCCAGCACTTCGGACAGTAATCAGCCCCAGCATTTT. This gives the protein CASTSDSNQPQHF.

The V and J genes are TRBV28 and TRBJ1-1, with D perhaps TRBD1 (5 bases). Trimming shortened V by 3 bases and J by 4 bases, and 18 bases separated the two germline ends. This CDR3 contains 16 residues. In germline, CDR1 is MDHEN, CDR2 SYDVKM. CDR3 DNA: TGTGCCAGCAGTTTGACGGAGGGGCGCGGTAGCACTGAAGCTTTCTTT. Translated, it gives CASSLTEGRGSTEAFF.

V is TRBV6-5 and J is TRBJ1-2, with 9 positions matching TRBD1. The V and J ends lost 6 bases and 4 bases, in that order; junction bases with no gene match: 3. The germline gives CDR1 MNHEY, CDR2 SVGAGI. The CDR3 runs 13 residues. CDR3 residues: CASRTTGGYGYTF. CDR3 nucleotides: TGTGCCAGCAGAACGACAGGGGGCTATGGCTACACCTTC.

This clone showed up just a few times. V usage is TRBV5-4 and J usage is TRBJ2-1, with 11 bases fitting TRBD2. The length of the CDR3 is 16 residues. V shed 0 bases, J shed 9 bases, and the junction held 8 bases outside the gene matches. Germline CDR1 and CDR2: SGHNT and YYREEE (reference sequence). This CDR3 reads CASSLAPSGRSGEQFF. CDR3 bases: TGTGCCAGCAGCTTGGCGCCTAGCGGGAGGTCTGGTGAGCAGTTCTTC.

This chain joins TRBV6-5 and TRBJ2-5; D perhaps matches TRBD1 (5 bases). The V end was cut by 4 bases, the J end by 5 bases, with 8 bases between. From germline, CDR1 is MNHEY and CDR2 SVGAGI. This CDR3 comprises 12 residues. The CDR3 nucleotides read TGTGCCAGCAGTTCCGCAGGGGAGACCCAGTACTTC. This gives the protein CASSSAGETQYF.

The genes are TRBV7-9 and TRBJ1-5; D might be TRBD1 (6 bases). CDR1 is SEHNR and CDR2 is FQNEAQ in the germline V gene (reference sequence). Between the trimmed V and J ends, which lost 5 bases and 0 bases, there was a span of 14 bases. CDR3 length: 16 residues. The CDR3 DNA is TGTGCCAGCAGCAAAGGGGGGGTATTTAGCAATCAGCCCCAGCATTTT. Protein: CASSKGGVFSNQPQHF.

J is TRBJ2-7 and V is TRBV6-5; the match to TRBD2 covers 9 bases. The CDR3 spans 13 residues. Germline lookup yields CDR1 MNHEY and CDR2 SVGAGI. V dropped 0 bases and J dropped 6; count of bases not matched to a gene: 0. CDR3: CASSYSSGSEQYF. The CDR3 DNA reads as TGTGCCAGCAGTTACTCTAGCGGGAGCGAGCAGTACTTC.

The chain uses TRBV2 and TRBJ1-2; D not resolved. The V and J ends lost 6 bases and 0 bases respectively, with 11 bases between them. The CDR3 spans 14 residues. Germline assignment: CDR1 SNHLY and CDR2 FYNNEI. The CDR3 here is CASRIQLANYGYTF. CDR3 bases: TGTGCCAGCAGGATACAGCTAGCTAACTATGGCTACACCTTC.

The chain uses TRBV19 and TRBJ1-2; 10 nucleotides line up with TRBD1. J lost 8 bases, V lost 7 bases, and 10 bases had no gene match. The CDR3 length is 14 residues. Looked up from germline, CDR1 is LNHDA and CDR2 is SQIVND (reference sequence). DNA of the CDR3: TGTGCCAGTATATCCCGGGACAGGGGATTCGGCTACACCTTC. Encoded protein: CASISRDRGFGYTF. Variable domain in full (rest from reference TRBV19 and TRBJ1-2): DGGITQSPKYLFRKEGQNVTLSCEQNLNHDAMYWYRQDPGQGLRLIYYSQIVNDFQKGDIAEGYSVSREKKESFPLTVTSAQKNPTAFYLCASISRDRGFGYTFGSGTRLTVV.

The chain carries TRBV3-1 (or the pseudogene TRBV3-2) and TRBJ2-1; D is possibly TRBD2 (6 bases). CDR1 is LGHDT, CDR2 YNNKEL, per germline (reference sequence). The CDR3 has 15 residues. Trimming cost V 0 bases and J 3 bases, with 9 bases left between them. The CDR3 region is CASSQDPSVYNEQFF. Here the CDR3 DNA reads TGTGCCAGCAGCCAAGATCCTAGCGTCTACAATGAGCAGTTCTTC.

The chain links TRBV27 to TRBJ1-2; D is possibly TRBD1 (5 bases). This CDR3 has 16 amino acids. The germline V and J ends were trimmed by 3 bases and 0 bases, with 14 bases remaining between them. Germline-derived CDR1 and CDR2 are MNHEY and SMNVEV (reference sequence). CDR3 amino acids: CASSFGGTETNYGYTF. CDR3 DNA sequence: TGTGCCAGCAGTTTCGGCGGGACGGAAACTAACTATGGCTACACCTTC.

About this clone itself: The sample contains more than one DNA sequence encoding this CDR3. This sequence joins TRBV6-5 and TRBJ1-5, with D hard to call. CDR3 size: 16 residues. Trimming took off 0 bases at V and 0 bases at J, with 9 bases between the two ends. Germline values: CDR1 MNHEY, CDR2 SVGAGI. The CDR3 DNA is TGTGCCAGCAGTTACTCGGGCGGATATAGCAATCAGCCCCAGCATTTT. This sequence encodes CASSYSGGYSNQPQHF.